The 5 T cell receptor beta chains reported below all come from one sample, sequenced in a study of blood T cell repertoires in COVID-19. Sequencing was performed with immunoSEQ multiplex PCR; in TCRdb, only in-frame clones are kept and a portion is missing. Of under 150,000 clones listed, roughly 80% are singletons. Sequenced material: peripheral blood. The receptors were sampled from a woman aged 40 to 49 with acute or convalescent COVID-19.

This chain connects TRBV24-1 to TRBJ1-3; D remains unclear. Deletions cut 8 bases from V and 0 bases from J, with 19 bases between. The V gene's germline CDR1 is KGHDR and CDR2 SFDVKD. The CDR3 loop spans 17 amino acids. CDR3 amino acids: CATTQAAYPSSGNTIYF. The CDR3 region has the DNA TGTGCCACCACCCAAGCGGCCTATCCGAGCTCTGGAAACACCATATATTTT.

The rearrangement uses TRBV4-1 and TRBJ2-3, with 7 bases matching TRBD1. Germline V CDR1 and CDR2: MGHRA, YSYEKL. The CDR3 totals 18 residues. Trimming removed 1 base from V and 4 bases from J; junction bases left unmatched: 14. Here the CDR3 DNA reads TGCGCCAGCAGCCAAGGAGAAGGGGGCAGCCCAGTCCCAGATACGCAGTATTTT. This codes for CASSQGEGGSPVPDTQYF.

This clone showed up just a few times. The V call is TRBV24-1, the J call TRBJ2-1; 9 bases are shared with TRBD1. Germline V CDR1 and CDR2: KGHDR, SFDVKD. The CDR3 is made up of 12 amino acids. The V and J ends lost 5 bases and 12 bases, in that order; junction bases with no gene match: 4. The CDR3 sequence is CATSGTGGRQFF. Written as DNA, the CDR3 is TGTGCCACCAGTGGCACAGGGGGCAGGCAGTTCTTC.

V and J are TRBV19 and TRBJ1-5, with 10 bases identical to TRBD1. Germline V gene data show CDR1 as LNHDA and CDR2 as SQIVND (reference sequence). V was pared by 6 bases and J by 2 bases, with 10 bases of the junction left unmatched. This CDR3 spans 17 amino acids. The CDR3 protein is CASSPQLGQGGNQPQHF. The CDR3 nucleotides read TGTGCCAGTAGCCCCCAGTTAGGACAGGGGGGCAATCAGCCCCAGCATTTT.

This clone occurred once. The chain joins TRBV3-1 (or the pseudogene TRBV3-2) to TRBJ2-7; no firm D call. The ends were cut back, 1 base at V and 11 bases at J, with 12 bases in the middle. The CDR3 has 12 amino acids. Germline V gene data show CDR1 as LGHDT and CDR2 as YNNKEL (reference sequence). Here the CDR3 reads CASSQGGLMEYF. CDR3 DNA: TGTGCCAGCAGCCAAGGAGGATTAATGGAGTACTTC.